These 32 T cell receptor beta chains were sequenced from one sample in a study of response to subunit inactivated influenza vaccine. MiXCR, run by TCRdb on the RT-PCR reads, gives a single entry per CDR3 protein. The table lists fewer than 800,000 distinct CDR3 sequences, about 15% of them singletons, with roughly 12% in the top ten. The sample was PBMCs from blood, taken 11 to 12 days after vaccination. The receptors derive from a man over 45 who received an inactivated influenza vaccine.

This chain links TRBV20-1 with TRBJ2-7; D is unresolved. There are 12 residues in the CDR3. Germline V gene lookup returns CDR1 DFQATT and CDR2 SNEGSKA (reference sequence). The germline V and J ends were trimmed by 1 base and 2 bases, with 6 bases remaining between them. CDR3 nucleotides: TGCAGTGCTAGAGTCAGCGCCTACGAGCAGTACTTC. It codes for CSARVSAYEQYF.

This clonotype has just a few counts. V and J are TRBV11-1 and TRBJ2-3; a possible D gene is TRBD2 (6 bases). Trimming removed 5 bases at V and 5 bases at J, with 23 bases between. This CDR3 spans 17 amino acids. Germline V gives CDR1 SGHAT, CDR2 FQDESV (reference sequence). CDR3 DNA sequence: TGTGCCAGCAGCACACCGCCTTTTCCGGGACTTCGAGATACGCAGTATTTT. It yields the protein CASSTPPFPGLRDTQYF.

This clonotype showed up just once. The V and J genes are TRBV7-6 and TRBJ2-7; D perhaps matches TRBD1 (5 bases). The CDR3 has 15 residues. V was trimmed by 6 bases and J by 1 base, leaving 16 bases between them. Germline V CDR1 and CDR2: SGHVS, FNYEAQ. Written as DNA, the CDR3 is TGTGCCAGCAGTCAGGGCCCCGGAACTTCCTACGAGCAGTACTTC. Translation: CASSQGPGTSYEQYF.

This clonotype appeared a few times. This sequence joins TRBV28 and TRBJ2-5, with D possibly being TRBD1 (6 bases). The V gene's germline CDR1 is MDHEN and CDR2 SYDVKM. Trimming stripped 7 bases from V and 5 bases from J, with 17 bases between. There are 14 residues in the CDR3. In DNA, the CDR3 is TGTGCCAGCAACCCCCAGGGGCGCGGGGAGACCCAGTACTTC. Its translation is CASNPQGRGETQYF.

This clonotype was counted between two and nine times. The V call is TRBV5-1, the J call TRBJ1-1; D uncertain. Trimming pared 1 base from V and 3 bases from J, leaving 13 bases between. The CDR3 contains 15 residues. Germline CDR1 is SGHRS and CDR2 is YFSETQ. The CDR3: CASSLRFQEDTEAFF. As DNA, the CDR3 is TGCGCCAGCAGCTTGCGCTTCCAAGAGGACACTGAAGCTTTCTTT. Combining the CDR3 with reference TRBV5-1 and TRBJ1-1 gives the whole variable domain KAGVTQTPRYLIKTRGQQVTLSCSPISGHRSVSWYQQTPGQGLQFLFEYFSETQRNKGNFPGRFSGRQFSNSRSEMNVSTLELGDSALYLCASSLRFQEDTEAFFGQGTRLTVV.

Only a few counts were recorded for this clonotype. This chain joins TRBV6-2 or TRBV6-3 and TRBJ2-5; perhaps TRBD2 as D (5 bases). The CDR3 is 12 residues long. The V gene's germline CDR1 is MNHEY and CDR2 SVGEGT. The ends were cut back, 3 bases at V and 10 bases at J, with 12 bases in the middle. CDR3 residues: CASSYGLPHQYF. For the CDR3, the DNA is TGTGCCAGCAGTTATGGACTCCCGCACCAGTACTTC.

This clonotype was recorded a few times. The gene calls are TRBV3-1 and TRBJ2-3; D tentatively reads TRBD1 or TRBD2 (6 bases each). Trimming cost V 0 bases and J 9 bases, with 10 bases left between them. CDR3 size: 13 residues. The V gene's germline CDR1 is LGHDT and CDR2 YNNKEL (reference sequence). The CDR3 loop is CASSQDGGGTQYF. CDR3 sequence (DNA): TGTGCCAGCAGCCAAGATGGAGGGGGAACGCAGTATTTT.

This clonotype has more than one count but fewer than ten. This chain uses TRBV11-2 with TRBJ2-1, with 9 bases identical to TRBD2. The CDR3 loop spans 17 amino acids. The trim removed 0 bases at V and 2 bases at J, leaving 5 bases unmatched. CDR1 is SGHAT, CDR2 FQNNGV, per germline. CDR3 in DNA: TGTGCCAGCAGCTTAGATAGCGGGGGCTCCCCCTACAATGAGCAGTTCTTC. Its translation is CASSLDSGGSPYNEQFF.

In its sample, this clonotype was seen a few times. The chain carries TRBV10-3 and TRBJ2-2; a weak D match, TRBD1 (6 bases). CDR1 is ENHRY and CDR2 is SYGVKD in the germline V gene. The CDR3 totals 14 residues. The ends were cut back, 6 bases at V and 1 base at J, with 9 bases in the middle. The CDR3 protein is CAIRGAGNTGELFF. CDR3 coding DNA: TGTGCCATCAGGGGGGCCGGGAACACCGGGGAGCTGTTTTTT.

This clonotype was detected many times. The chain combines TRBV20-1 with TRBJ2-1; unclear D gene. The V gene's germline CDR1 is DFQATT and CDR2 SNEGSKA (reference sequence). This CDR3 has 12 residues. Trimming stripped 1 base from V and 4 bases from J, with 5 bases between. The CDR3 bases are TGCAGTGCTAGAGCAAGTTACAATGAGCAGTTCTTC. Translating it yields CSARASYNEQFF.

V and J are TRBV12-3 or TRBV12-4 and TRBJ2-3; 8 bases are shared with TRBD2. V trimming: 3 bases; J trimming: 6 bases; junction bases outside the gene matches: 8. The CDR3 loop spans 15 amino acids. The CDR3 nucleotides are TGTGCCAGCAGTTTTATCGGGGGGGCGCCGGATACGCAGTATTTT. It encodes CASSFIGGAPDTQYF.

The V gene is TRBV6-1, the J gene TRBJ2-4; D is unclear. V was shortened by 2 bases and J by 9 bases, with 11 bases between the two germline ends. CDR3 size: 13 residues. Germline CDR1 reads MNHNS; CDR2 reads SASEGT. The CDR3 DNA reads TGTGCCAGCAGTGAAAGTTATGTGGGCATTCAGTACTTC. It is translated as CASSESYVGIQYF.

This chain links TRBV11-3 with TRBJ2-3, with D perhaps TRBD2 (5 bases). The ends were cut back, 5 bases at V and 5 bases at J, with 17 bases in the middle. Germline V gene lookup returns CDR1 SGHNT and CDR2 YENEEA. This CDR3 has 15 amino acids. CDR3 protein: CASSPSGWVGDTQYF. CDR3 bases: TGTGCCAGCAGCCCGAGCGGTTGGGTAGGAGATACGCAGTATTTT.

This clonotype was recorded a few times. V gene TRBV7-6 combines with J gene TRBJ2-1, with TRBD2 identical over 10 bases. The V gene end was trimmed by 5 bases and the J gene end by 3 bases; junction bases not matched to a gene: 13. Germline assignment: CDR1 SGHVS and CDR2 FNYEAQ. The CDR3 contains 18 residues. The CDR3 DNA follows: TGTGCCAGCAGCCCCTTAAGGGGAAGCGGGAGGGTCTACAATGAGCAGTTCTTC. Translating gives CASSPLRGSGRVYNEQFF.

This clonotype was recorded a few times. The rearrangement links TRBV29-1 to TRBJ2-3, with unresolved D. Trimming removed 6 bases from V and 3 bases from J, with 10 bases in between. The length of the CDR3 is 12 residues. CDR1 and CDR2 from the germline V gene are SQVTM and ANQGSEA. CDR3 coding DNA: TGCAGCGTGAACCCGGCTACAGATACGCAGTATTTT. Its translation is CSVNPATDTQYF.

This clonotype was observed many times. The chain carries TRBV5-1 and TRBJ2-7; maybe TRBD1 (6 bases). The CDR3 extends over 14 amino acids. Germline CDR1 is SGHRS and CDR2 is YFSETQ. V lost 0 bases to trimming and J lost 4 bases, with 11 bases between them. The CDR3 protein is CASSLADRRYEQYF. CDR3 bases: TGCGCCAGCAGCTTGGCTGACAGGAGATACGAGCAGTACTTC.

In its sample, this clonotype was seen a few times. The chain recombines TRBV20-1 with TRBJ2-5; D possibly corresponds to TRBD1 (6 bases). Trimming pared 6 bases from V and 0 bases from J, leaving 14 bases between. Germline CDR1 is DFQATT and CDR2 is SNEGSKA (reference sequence). The CDR3 sequence is 14 residues long. The CDR3 coding sequence is TGCAGTGCCCCCCCCAGGGGCTACCAAGAGACCCAGTACTTC. This gives the protein CSAPPRGYQETQYF.

The chain is built from TRBV7-9 and TRBJ1-2, with a tentative D call TRBD1 (5 bases). Germline CDR1 reads SEHNR; CDR2 reads FQNEAQ (reference sequence). This CDR3 contains 16 residues. V was shortened by 0 bases and J by 0 bases, with 11 bases between the two germline ends. The chain's CDR3 is CASSLAGQLTNYGYTF. Written as DNA, the CDR3 is TGTGCCAGCAGCTTAGCGGGGCAGCTCACTAACTATGGCTACACCTTC.

At least ten counts were recorded for this clonotype. The J gene is TRBJ1-5, the V gene TRBV12-3 or TRBV12-4; D not certain. The CDR3 is 12 amino acids. Trimming cost V 6 bases and J 7 bases, with 10 bases left between them. The CDR3: CASSTGGQPQHF. CDR3 sequence (DNA): TGTGCCAGCAGCACCGGTGGGCAGCCCCAGCATTTT.

This clonotype was seen just once. The chain has TRBV4-3 and TRBJ2-3; tentatively, D is TRBD2 (6 bases). The V end was cut by 0 bases, the J end by 1 base, with 23 bases between. This CDR3 region has 20 residues. Germline CDR1 LGHNA, CDR2 YSLEER. The CDR3 sequence is CASSQDPPRENTGGTDTQYF. The CDR3 DNA reads TGCGCCAGCAGCCAAGATCCTCCACGGGAGAATACGGGGGGCACAGATACGCAGTATTTT.

This clonotype was counted once. The chain carries TRBV7-6 and TRBJ2-3; possible D gene TRBD2, 6 bases. V was shortened by 1 base and J by 4 bases, with 12 bases between the two germline ends. Per germline, CDR1 SGHVS and CDR2 FNYEAQ. The length of the CDR3 is 15 residues. This CDR3 is CASSLGRGGSDTQYF. The CDR3 coding sequence is TGTGCCAGCAGCTTAGGACGGGGAGGCTCAGATACGCAGTATTTT.

This clonotype showed up just a few times. This chain uses TRBV3-1 with TRBJ2-1; 7 bases match TRBD2. CDR3 length equals 16 residues. V shed 5 bases, J shed 4 bases, and the junction held 11 bases outside the gene matches. Germline V gene sequence: CDR1 LGHDT, CDR2 YNNKEL (reference sequence). In DNA, the CDR3 is TGTGCCAGCAGCGAGAGGCCAGCGGGATTTTACAATGAGCAGTTCTTC. Amino acids: CASSERPAGFYNEQFF.

This clonotype was seen a handful of times. The V and J genes are TRBV20-1 and TRBJ2-7; D is possibly TRBD2 (5 bases). V was cut by 3 bases and J by 3 bases, with 6 bases left in between. Germline-derived CDR1 and CDR2 are DFQATT and SNEGSKA (reference sequence). CDR3 length equals 11 residues. The CDR3 region has the DNA TGCAGTGCTAGGCGGGTCTACGAGCAGTACTTC. It encodes CSARRVYEQYF.

Ten or more counts support this clonotype. One end of the junction is discordant with germline, which a read error may explain. This chain connects TRBV5-1 to TRBJ2-7; D possibly corresponds to TRBD2 (5 bases). This CDR3 has 14 residues. From germline, CDR1 is SGHRS and CDR2 YFSETQ. The CDR3 reads CASSLLTGTYEQYF. CDR3 coding DNA: TGTGCCAGCAGCTTATTAACGGGAACCTACGAGCAGTACTTC.

This clonotype was seen only a few times. The rearrangement links TRBV6-2 or TRBV6-3 to TRBJ2-6; TRBD2 agrees at 11 bases. The CDR3 consists of 18 residues. Germline V gene data show CDR1 as MNHEY and CDR2 as SVGEGT. The ends lost 3 bases at V and 2 bases at J; junction bases unmatched: 6. CDR3 DNA: TGTGCCAGCAGTTATCAACTAGCGGGAGATGCTGGGGCCAACGTCCTGACTTTC. Translated: CASSYQLAGDAGANVLTF.

In this sample, this clonotype turned up a few times. The genes are TRBV7-2 and TRBJ2-2; 10 positions match TRBD1. The CDR3 runs to 13 residues. The V gene's germline CDR1 is SGHTA and CDR2 FQGNSA. Germline trimming cut 8 bases from V and 5 bases from J; bases unmatched to any gene: 2. CDR3 protein: CASRTGGTGELFF. The CDR3 nucleotides read TGTGCCAGCCGGACAGGGGGGACCGGGGAGCTGTTTTTT.

This clonotype was observed a few times. The genes are TRBV14 and TRBJ2-2; D not resolved. From germline, CDR1 is SGHDN and CDR2 FVKESK. The CDR3 sequence is 14 residues long. V lost 2 bases and J lost 6, with 10 bases in between. CDR3 sequence reads: CASSQFRFPGELFF. The CDR3, as DNA: TGTGCCAGCAGCCAATTCCGGTTCCCCGGGGAGCTGTTTTTT.

The chain has TRBV2 and TRBJ2-7; 7 nucleotides line up with TRBD1. J was trimmed by 9 bases and V by 7 bases; bases with no gene match: 12. Looked up from germline, CDR1 is SNHLY and CDR2 is FYNNEI. CDR3 length: 13 residues. This chain's CDR3 is CASNTDRERVQYF. The CDR3 DNA reads TGTGCCAGCAACACAGACAGGGAACGTGTGCAGTACTTC.

This chain uses TRBV6-2 or TRBV6-3 with TRBJ1-2; D not resolved. The CDR3 sequence is 12 residues long. V lost 6 bases, J lost 4 bases, and 9 bases lay in between. Germline V CDR1 and CDR2: MNHEY, SVGEGT. CDR3 sequence reads: CASSPAGYGYTF. The CDR3 region has the DNA TGTGCCAGCAGCCCGGCGGGCTATGGCTACACCTTC.

The gene calls are TRBV9 and TRBJ2-2; either TRBD1 or TRBD2 may supply D (5 bases each). This CDR3 region has 16 residues. Trimming stripped 2 bases from V and 6 bases from J, with 17 bases between. CDR1 and CDR2 from the germline V gene are SGDLS and YYNGEE. The CDR3 loop reads CASSVFLSGDAGELFF. Here the CDR3 DNA reads TGTGCCAGCAGCGTCTTTCTTTCCGGGGACGCCGGGGAGCTGTTTTTT. Full variable domain (rest looked up from reference TRBV9 and TRBJ2-2): DSGVTQTPKHLITATGQRVTLRCSPRSGDLSVYWYQQSLDQGLQFLIQYYNGEERAKGNILERFSAQQFPDLHSELNLSSLELGDSALYFCASSVFLSGDAGELFFGEGSRLTVL.

This clonotype has at least ten counts. DNA for the CDR3: TGTGCCAGCAGCCGAACGACAGGGAATACCCAAGAGACCCAGTACTTC. Translating gives CASSRTTGNTQETQYF. This sequence joins TRBV2 and TRBJ2-5; 7 nucleotides match TRBD1. With 6 bases clipped from V and 1 base from J, the junction kept 11 bases outside the gene matches. Germline loops: CDR1 SNHLY, CDR2 FYNNEI. The CDR3 spans 16 residues.

In this sample, this clonotype turned up a few times. The gene calls are TRBV19 and TRBJ2-2; the D is unclear. V was pared by 5 bases and J by 8 bases, with 27 bases between. Germline values: CDR1 LNHDA, CDR2 SQIVND (reference sequence). The CDR3 runs 18 residues. CDR3 nucleotides: TGTGCCAGTAGTGAGCTCCCATCCCGTCGGCAAACCCCGGGGGAGCTGTTTTTT. This sequence encodes CASSELPSRRQTPGELFF.